The 24 T cell receptor beta chains reported below all come from one sample, sequenced in a study of identical twins. TCRdb reanalysed the 5' RACE reads using MiXCR and keeps one entry per CDR3 protein. The data contain 650,000 to 750,000 distinct CDR3 sequences, about 20% of them singletons. These sequences were also reported in another study, on T cells expressing NK-cell markers.

Material: PBMCs. Receptors were obtained from a woman under 30 in good health.

The chain carries TRBV2 and TRBJ2-7; D perhaps matches TRBD1 (6 bases). V gave up 6 bases and J gave up 3 bases, with 15 bases separating them. This CDR3 has 14 residues. Germline V lookup: CDR1 SNHLY, CDR2 FYNNEI. CDR3 loop: CASSRRTDSYEQYF. The CDR3 DNA sequence: TGTGCCAGCAGCCGGAGGACAGATAGCTACGAGCAGTACTTC.

This clonotype was observed a few times. The CDR3 DNA is TGTGCCAGCAGCCTTTGGACTAGTACAGATACGCAGTATTTT. Protein sequence: CASSLWTSTDTQYF. The genes are TRBV3-1 and TRBJ2-3; 7 bases match TRBD2. CDR3 length equals 14 residues. V dropped 4 bases and J dropped 3; count of bases not matched to a gene: 4. The germline gives CDR1 LGHDT, CDR2 YNNKEL (reference sequence).

This clonotype showed up many times. V is TRBV6-1 and J is TRBJ1-3; the D is unclear. Germline lookup yields CDR1 MNHNS and CDR2 SASEGT. The CDR3 contains 13 residues. V shed 5 bases and J shed 4 bases, with 9 bases lying between them. CDR3 region: CASSPRGGNTIYF. CDR3 DNA sequence: TGTGCCAGCAGTCCCCGGGGAGGAAACACCATATATTTT.

The rearrangement uses TRBV6-4 and TRBJ2-3; D is unresolved. CDR3 length: 14 residues. Trimming took 3 bases from V and 0 from J, leaving 7 bases between them. The germline V gene has CDR1 MRHNA and CDR2 SNTAGT. CDR3 sequence reads: CASSERYSTDTQYF. The CDR3, as DNA: TGTGCCAGCAGTGAGCGGTATAGCACAGATACGCAGTATTTT.

This clonotype was seen many times. The chain carries TRBV20-1 and TRBJ1-2, with no clear D. The CDR3 has 12 residues. Trimming took 8 bases from V and 4 from J, leaving 14 bases between them. The germline gives CDR1 DFQATT, CDR2 SNEGSKA (reference sequence). DNA of the CDR3: TGCAGTCAGAAGGGAAGTAGCTATGGCTACACCTTC. This encodes CSQKGSSYGYTF.

Ten or more counts support this clonotype. The CDR3 region is CASSKGGPEAFF. Written as DNA, the CDR3 is TGTGCCAGCAGCAAAGGAGGCCCTGAAGCTTTCTTT. V usage is TRBV9 and J usage is TRBJ1-1; unclear D gene. V shed 4 bases and J shed 6 bases, with 10 bases lying between them. Germline V lookup: CDR1 SGDLS, CDR2 YYNGEE. The CDR3 extends over 12 amino acids. Looking up the rest from reference TRBV9 and TRBJ1-1 gives the full variable domain: DSGVTQTPKHLITATGQRVTLRCSPRSGDLSVYWYQQSLDQGLQFLIQYYNGEERAKGNILERFSAQQFPDLHSELNLSSLELGDSALYFCASSKGGPEAFFGQGTRLTVV.

This clonotype was counted at least ten times. V gene TRBV27 combines with J gene TRBJ2-7; no clear D gene. V lost 4 bases, J lost 2 bases, and 9 bases lay in between. The CDR3 has 13 residues. Germline values: CDR1 MNHEY, CDR2 SMNVEV (reference sequence). The chain's CDR3 is CASSYRATYEQYF. The CDR3 coding sequence is TGTGCCAGCAGTTACCGGGCCACCTACGAGCAGTACTTC.

This clonotype was detected a few times. CDR3 sequence reads: CASSGRAENTIYF. The DNA for the CDR3 is TGTGCCAGCTCTGGGAGGGCCGAAAACACCATATATTTT. This chain joins TRBV5-6 and TRBJ1-3; D not certain. This CDR3 has 13 residues. V lost 7 bases, J lost 6 bases, and 14 bases lay in between. The germline CDR1 and CDR2 sequences are SGHDT and YYEEEE.

As regards this clonotype: One base away lies a much larger clone, so this may be a sequencing read error. The V gene is TRBV29-1, the J gene TRBJ2-1; TRBD1 or TRBD2 may be the D gene (5 bases each). CDR1 and CDR2 from the germline V gene are SQVTM and ANQGSEA. The CDR3 runs to 16 residues. With 4 bases removed from V and 9 bases from J, the gap between germline ends came to 25 bases. The CDR3 DNA follows: TGCAGCGTTGCAGAGGAGACAGCCGTACAAGGGAGTGAGCAGTTCTTC. Protein sequence: CSVAEETAVQGSEQFF.

The gene calls are TRBV10-3 and TRBJ2-3; perhaps TRBD2 as D (6 bases). Between the trimmed V and J ends, which lost 10 bases and 0 bases, there was a span of 14 bases. Germline V CDR1 and CDR2: ENHRY, SYGVKD. The CDR3 totals 14 residues. The CDR3 protein is CATTGTGSTDTQYF. DNA of the CDR3: TGTGCCACCACCGGGACTGGTAGCACAGATACGCAGTATTTT.

This clonotype was found a few times. The chain joins TRBV6-5 to TRBJ2-1; D remains ambiguous. Trimming shortened V by 4 bases and J by 2 bases, and 9 bases separated the two germline ends. This CDR3 comprises 14 residues. The germline CDR1 and CDR2 sequences are MNHEY and SVGAGI. The CDR3: CASSSQSPYNEQFF. The CDR3 nucleotides read TGTGCCAGCAGTTCCCAGAGTCCCTACAATGAGCAGTTCTTC.

This chain connects TRBV4-3 to TRBJ1-1, with no clear D. Germline-derived CDR1 and CDR2 are LGHNA and YSLEER. Trimming took off 0 bases at V and 0 bases at J, with 8 bases between the two ends. This CDR3 has 15 amino acids. Here the CDR3 reads CASSQDEAMNTEAFF. The DNA for the CDR3 is TGCGCCAGCAGCCAAGATGAGGCCATGAACACTGAAGCTTTCTTT.

This clonotype appeared a few times. V is TRBV5-1 and J is TRBJ2-1, with D possibly being TRBD2 (7 bases). The germline V and J ends were trimmed by 2 bases and 5 bases, with 17 bases remaining between them. Germline-derived CDR1 and CDR2 are SGHRS and YFSETQ. The CDR3 is 16 residues long. The CDR3 is CASSFKGGARNNEQFF. The CDR3 nucleotides read TGCGCCAGCAGCTTTAAAGGGGGGGCCAGGAACAATGAGCAGTTCTTC. Supplemented by reference TRBV5-1 and TRBJ2-1, the full variable domain reads KAGVTQTPRYLIKTRGQQVTLSCSPISGHRSVSWYQQTPGQGLQFLFEYFSETQRNKGNFPGRFSGRQFSNSRSEMNVSTLELGDSALYLCASSFKGGARNNEQFFGPGTRLTVL.

This clonotype was seen a few times. The J gene is TRBJ1-1, the V gene TRBV6-6; D unclear. The V end was cut by 2 bases, the J end by 5 bases, with 9 bases between. Germline V gene lookup returns CDR1 MNHNY and CDR2 SVGAGI (reference sequence). The CDR3 covers 13 residues. Here the CDR3 DNA reads TGTGCCAGCAGTTACGAGGCTGGGACTGAAGCTTTCTTT. This gives the protein CASSYEAGTEAFF.

This clonotype was detected only a few times. The chain recombines TRBV28 with TRBJ2-5; 7 nucleotides match TRBD2. CDR1 and CDR2 (germline): MDHEN, SYDVKM. The CDR3 is made up of 14 amino acids. V was pared by 7 bases and J by 2 bases, with 7 bases of the junction left unmatched. In DNA, the CDR3 is TGTGCCAGCATCTCATTCGGGGGGCAAGAGACCCAGTACTTC. It is translated as CASISFGGQETQYF.

This clonotype came up many times. V is TRBV6-5 and J is TRBJ2-1; TRBD2 matches at 8 bases. The germline CDR1 and CDR2 sequences are MNHEY and SVGAGI. There are 16 residues in the CDR3. The trim removed 0 bases at V and 10 bases at J, leaving 11 bases unmatched. CDR3 nucleotides: TGTGCCAGCAGTTACTCGAGGTTTAGCGGGGTAAGCGAGCAGTTCTTC. This codes for CASSYSRFSGVSEQFF.

V usage is TRBV27 and J usage is TRBJ2-1; TRBD2 is a possible D gene (8 bases). CDR1 is MNHEY, CDR2 SMNVEV, per germline (reference sequence). This CDR3 has 20 residues. Deletions cut 3 bases from V and 0 bases from J, with 24 bases between. CDR3 sequence: CASSFLPDSGTVISYNEQFF. As DNA, the CDR3 is TGTGCCAGCAGTTTTCTACCCGATAGCGGGACAGTCATCTCCTACAATGAGCAGTTCTTC.

V is TRBV20-1 and J is TRBJ2-3, with D uncertain. This CDR3 contains 11 residues. Germline lookup yields CDR1 DFQATT and CDR2 SNEGSKA (reference sequence). Trimming cost V 4 bases and J 3 bases, with 5 bases left between them. This CDR3 is CSAIPTDTQYF. DNA of the CDR3: TGCAGTGCTATACCGACAGATACGCAGTATTTT.

The count of this clonotype is one. The chain combines TRBV15 with TRBJ2-5; D might be TRBD1 (5 bases). CDR3 length: 16 amino acids. The germline V gene encodes CDR1 LNHNV and CDR2 YYDKDF (reference sequence). V dropped 1 base and J dropped 6 bases, with 18 bases sitting between them. The CDR3 DNA reads as TGTGCCACCAGCAGAGTAGGGGCAGGCCCATCACAGACCCAGTACTTC. This encodes CATSRVGAGPSQTQYF.

The rearrangement links TRBV12-3 or TRBV12-4 to TRBJ2-6; D remains unclear. Trimming left V 10 bases short and J 7 bases short, with 17 bases between. The length of the CDR3 is 14 residues. CDR3 region: CATRLGSVANVLTF. CDR3 in DNA: TGTGCCACCCGGTTAGGGTCGGTAGCCAACGTCCTGACTTTC.

The chain links TRBV10-3 to TRBJ2-3, with TRBD2 identical over 9 bases. This CDR3 region has 14 residues. After removal of 7 bases from V and 2 bases from J, the junction contained 4 bases not matched to a gene. Germline values: CDR1 ENHRY, CDR2 SYGVKD. CDR3 sequence (DNA): TGTGCCATCACGTCTAGCGGGGACACAGATACGCAGTATTTT. It encodes CAITSSGDTDTQYF.

The chain carries TRBV28 and TRBJ2-7; D is perhaps TRBD1 (6 bases). Trimming cost V 7 bases and J 5 bases, with 12 bases left between them. Germline V CDR1 and CDR2: MDHEN, SYDVKM. The length of the CDR3 is 12 residues. DNA for the CDR3: TGTGCCAGCAAGAACAGGGCCGACGAGCAGTACTTC. Translation gives CASKNRADEQYF.

This clonotype was seen repeatedly, ten times or more. V and J are TRBV6-2 or TRBV6-3 and TRBJ1-1, with TRBD1 as a possible D gene (5 bases). V gave up 8 bases and J gave up 1 base, with 11 bases separating them. CDR1 and CDR2 from the germline V gene are MNHEY and SVGEGT. The CDR3 sequence is 13 residues long. CDR3 nucleotides: TGTGCCAGCGGCCAGACAGAGAACACTGAAGCTTTCTTT. Translated, it gives CASGQTENTEAFF.

The chain is built from TRBV3-1 and TRBJ2-1, with D possibly being TRBD1 (6 bases). Trimming removed 3 bases from V and 0 bases from J, with 12 bases in between. The germline gives CDR1 LGHDT, CDR2 YNNKEL (reference sequence). This CDR3 spans 16 amino acids. In DNA, the CDR3 is TGTGCCAGCAGCCACCGGACAGTTAGCTCCTACAATGAGCAGTTCTTC. Translated: CASSHRTVSSYNEQFF.